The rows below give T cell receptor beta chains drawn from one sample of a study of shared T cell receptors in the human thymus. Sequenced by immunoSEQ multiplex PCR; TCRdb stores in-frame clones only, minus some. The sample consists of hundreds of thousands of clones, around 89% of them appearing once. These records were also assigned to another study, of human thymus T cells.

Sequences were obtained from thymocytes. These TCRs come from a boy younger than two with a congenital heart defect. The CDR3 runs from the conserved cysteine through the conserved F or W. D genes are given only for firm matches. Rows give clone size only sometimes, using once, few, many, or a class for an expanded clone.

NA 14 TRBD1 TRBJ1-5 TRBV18 CASSPEQGPQPQHF TGTGCCAGCTCACCTGAACAGGGGCCGCAGCCCCAGCATTTT
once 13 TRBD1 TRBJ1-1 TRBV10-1 CASADRVNTEAFF TGCGCCAGCGCAGACAGGGTGAACACTGAAGCTTTCTTT
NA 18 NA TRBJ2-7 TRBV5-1 CASSEAGRGSPNSYEQYF TGCGCCAGCAGCGAGGCAGGCCGGGGGAGCCCCAACTCCTACGAGCAGTACTTC
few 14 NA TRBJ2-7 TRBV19 CASSMGQSKVEQYF TGTGCCAGTAGTATGGGCCAGTCTAAGGTCGAGCAGTACTTC
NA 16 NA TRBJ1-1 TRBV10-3 CAIIRMGEEGNTEAFF TGTGCCATCATTAGAATGGGGGAGGAAGGAAACACTGAAGCTTTCTTT
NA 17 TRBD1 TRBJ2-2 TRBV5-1 CASSLALPGGNTGELFF TGCGCCAGCAGCTTGGCCCTACCAGGGGGGAACACCGGGGAGCTGTTTTTT
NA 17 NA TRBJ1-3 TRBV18 CASSPGGHLNSGNTIYF TGTGCCAGCTCCCCCGGTGGACATTTGAACTCTGGAAACACCATATATTTT
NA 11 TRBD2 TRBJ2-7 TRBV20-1 CSAGEGIGQYF TGCAGTGCTGGGGAGGGTATTGGGCAGTACTTC
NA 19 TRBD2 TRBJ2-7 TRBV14 CASSPHSGASGWGTYEQYF TGTGCCAGCAGTCCTCACAGTGGGGCTAGCGGATGGGGAACCTACGAGCAGTACTTC
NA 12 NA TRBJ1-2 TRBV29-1 CSVASGDYGYTF TGCAGCGTTGCATCGGGGGACTATGGCTACACCTTC
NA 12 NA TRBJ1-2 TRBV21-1 CAVHGGEGGYTF TGTGCCGTTCACGGGGGTGAGGGAGGCTACACCTTC
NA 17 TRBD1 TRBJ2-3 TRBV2 CASTGDRGPLSTDTQYF TGTGCCAGCACGGGGGACAGGGGGCCCCTTAGCACAGATACGCAGTATTTT
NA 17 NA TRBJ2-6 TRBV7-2 CASSRSRFRGRANVLTF TGTGCCAGCAGCCGCTCAAGGTTTCGGGGGAGGGCCAACGTCCTGACTTTC
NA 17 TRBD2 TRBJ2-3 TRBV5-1 CASSPRTSGCCRDTQYF TGCGCCAGCAGCCCGCGGACTAGCGGGTGTTGTAGGGATACGCAGTATTTT
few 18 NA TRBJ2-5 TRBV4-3 CASSQRVGWDTYQETQYF TGCGCCAGCAGCCAGAGGGTGGGATGGGACACGTACCAAGAGACCCAGTACTTC
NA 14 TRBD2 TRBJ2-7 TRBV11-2 CASSSSGRDYEQYF TGTGCCAGCAGCTCGAGCGGGAGGGACTACGAGCAGTACTTC
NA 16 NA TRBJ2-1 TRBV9 CASSVGGGAPYNEQFF TGTGCCAGCAGCGTAGGGGGCGGGGCACCCTACAATGAGCAGTTCTTC
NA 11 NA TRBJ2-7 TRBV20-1 CSASRLSEQYF TGCAGTGCTTCTAGGTTAAGTGAGCAGTACTTC
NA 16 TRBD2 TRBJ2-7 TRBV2 CASTGTSGRASYEQYF TGTGCCAGCACTGGGACTAGCGGGAGGGCCTCTTACGAGCAGTACTTC
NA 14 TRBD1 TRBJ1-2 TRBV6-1 CASSGTGSGYGYTF TGTGCCAGCAGTGGGACAGGGAGCGGCTATGGCTACACCTTC
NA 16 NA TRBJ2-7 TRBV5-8 CASSLERTASSYEQYF TGTGCCAGCAGCTTGGAGCGGACGGCCAGCTCCTACGAGCAGTACTTC
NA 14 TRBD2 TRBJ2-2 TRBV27 CASFGLAGSGELFF TGTGCCAGCTTCGGACTAGCGGGCTCCGGGGAGCTGTTTTTT
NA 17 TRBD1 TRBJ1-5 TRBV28 CASYRTGATYSNQPQHF TGTGCCAGCTACCGGACAGGGGCAACATATAGCAATCAGCCCCAGCATTTT